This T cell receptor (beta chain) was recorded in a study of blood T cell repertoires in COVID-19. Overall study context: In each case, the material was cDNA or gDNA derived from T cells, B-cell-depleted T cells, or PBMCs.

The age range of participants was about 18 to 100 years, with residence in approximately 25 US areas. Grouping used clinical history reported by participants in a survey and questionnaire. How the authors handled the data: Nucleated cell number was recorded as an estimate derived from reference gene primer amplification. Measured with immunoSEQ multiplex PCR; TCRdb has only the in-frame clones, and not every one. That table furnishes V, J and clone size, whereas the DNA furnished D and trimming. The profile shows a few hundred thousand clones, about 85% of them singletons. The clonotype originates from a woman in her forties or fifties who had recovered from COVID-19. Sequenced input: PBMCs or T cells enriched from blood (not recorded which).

The DNA for the CDR3 is TGTGCCAGCAGCTTGTACAGGGGGCGAGATGGCTACACCTTC. Translation: CASSLYRGRDGYTF. This chain links TRBV5-8 with TRBJ1-2; the match to TRBD1 covers 9 bases. V was pared by 1 base and J by 6 bases, with 4 bases of the junction left unmatched. This CDR3 region has 14 residues. Germline loops: CDR1 SGHTS, CDR2 YDEGEE.